Below, one T cell receptor beta chain is given with its context. This clonotype was found a few times. Its cognate antigen has yet to be identified. No base qualities exist here, and no much larger clone lies one base off it. This entry is derived from a study of T cells after yellow fever vaccination (dated by TCRdb to between 2019 and 2020). Looking at the study overall: The SMART-Seq v4 Ultra Low Input RNA kit was used to prepare libraries from fractions with low cell numbers. Blood samples were taken at several timepoints before and after primary and secondary immunization, and bulk PBMC replicates and cell subsets were isolated. Two healthy male donors, one aged 18 to 30 and one aged 30 to 40 years, made up the cohort. To follow T-cell clones before and after both primary and booster YFV17D yellow fever vaccination, bulk TCR alpha and beta repertoires underwent longitudinal sequencing. Summary of the overall study and its limitations: A small fraction of clonotypes showed up in both the CD4 and CD8 compartments, probably as a result of convergent recombination. Most clones expanded after primary vaccination (around 97% of CD4 and 70% to 90% of CD8) were re-detected after the booster, suggesting that broad memory maintenance occurred. Only a couple of donors were included in the study, so the extent to which the findings can be generalized is limited. Computational filtering was required because FACS-sorted repertoires could contain abundant contaminating clonotypes from the bulk population. Compared with the primary T-cell response, the secondary T-cell response was weaker but faster, peaking on day 5 rather than day 15.

This specimen's treatment or condition label, interpreted: live attenuated yellow fever vaccine strain. PBMCs were isolated from peripheral blood using a standard Ficoll-Paque protocol. Dynabeads CD4 and CD8 positive selection kits were used to isolate the CD4 and CD8 T-cell fractions. RNA was extracted with TriZol from bulk PBMCs, CD4 and CD8 fractions, and dextramer-positive and dextramer-negative fractions. Synthesis of TCR cDNA relied on 5'RACE template switching, a step that introduced a universal primer site along with unique molecular identifiers. Priming for cDNA synthesis came from both the TCR alpha and TCR beta constant segments. Two PCR steps were used to amplify libraries, with sample barcodes and sequencing adapters being added in the second step. Sequencing of libraries was done on Illumina HiSeq 2500 (2x100 bp) or NovaSeq (2x150 bp). The authors processed their data as follows. Reads were demultiplexed and collapsed into UMI consensus sequences with MIGEC, and V(D)J alignment was performed with MiXCR. Using edgeR on replicate PBMC samples, clonotypes were called vaccine-responding if FDR was below 0.01 and the log2 fold change was above 5 up to day 15. Bulk clonotypes were assigned CD4 or CD8 identity according to which sequenced CD4 or CD8 repertoire held them at higher abundance. TCRdb reanalyzed the raw reads on its own, using fastp at Q25 for trimming and MiXCR for clone calling, and kept in-frame beta chains. Rows with a matching CDR3 protein are joined into one entry that keeps the most common DNA and genes. These V and J calls originate from TCRdb's pipeline instead of the authors' own analysis. Within this sample are 240,000 or so distinct CDR3 sequences, with about 7.1% of them counted one time only. The biggest ten clones account for about 0.85% of the sample.

Ends trimmed: V by 4 bases, J by 3 bases; bases unmatched to a gene: 5. The CDR3 numbers 15 residues from cysteine through phenylalanine. CDR3 DNA only is kept here, 45 bases in frame from base 1. Reading the germline V gene gives CDR1 SGHRS and CDR2 YFSETQ. The receptor comes from a man younger than 40 who received the YFV17D yellow fever vaccine. The sequencing used CD4+ T cells sorted from PBMCs, collected 15 days after the yellow fever booster vaccination. The V and J genes are TRBV5-1 and TRBJ2-5; TRBD2 fits 11 bases in the junction. CDR3 sequence: CASSHQGLAEETQYF. Here is the DNA: TGCGCCAGCAGCCACCAGGGACTAGCGGAAGAGACCCAGTACTTC.